A single sample gave rise to the 3 T cell receptor beta chains below, sequenced in a study of chemoradiotherapy in HPV16-positive cancers. Repertoires were generated with immunoSEQ multiplex PCR, while TCRdb's copy carries only in-frame clones and drops some. Of 1,300 or so clones listed, 80% to 90% are singletons. Material: tumor tissue, obtained from a patient who underwent chemoradiotherapy. The receptors originated from a human donor with HPV-associated anogenital cancer.

The chain employs TRBV6-1 and TRBJ2-3; possibly TRBD1 for D (6 bases). The CDR3 spans 16 residues. Germline V CDR1 and CDR2: MNHNS, SASEGT. Trimming removed 3 bases at V and 1 base at J, with 14 bases between. CDR3 in DNA: TGTGCCAGCAGTGATTTTGTAGGGGGTGGCACAGATACGCAGTATTTT. Translation: CASSDFVGGGTDTQYF.

V and J are TRBV2 and TRBJ1-6, with D unclear. This CDR3 is 14 amino acids long. Per the germline V gene, CDR1 is SNHLY and CDR2 is FYNNEI. V lost 1 base to trimming and J lost 4 bases, with 5 bases between them. The chain's CDR3 is CASSEGAYNSPLHF. The CDR3 DNA is TGTGCCAGCAGTGAAGGGGCGTATAATTCACCCCTCCACTTT.

The CDR3 bases are TGTGCCAGCAGTTCCCCCCAGGTCGAACGTGGGTACACAGATACGCAGTATTTT. Translating it yields CASSSPQVERGYTDTQYF. The chain combines TRBV28 with TRBJ2-3; D unresolved. V was pared by 4 bases and J by 2 bases, with 22 bases between. This CDR3 contains 18 residues. The germline V gene encodes CDR1 MDHEN and CDR2 SYDVKM.